The clone carrying this T cell receptor beta chain was recorded only once. This sample was taken from a study of shared T cell receptors in the human thymus. The assay was immunoSEQ multiplex PCR, and TCRdb's table has in-frame clones only and misses some. The sample includes some 700,000 clones, 75% to 90% of them seen just once. The CDR3 length is 13 residues. V lost 5 bases to trimming and J lost 0 bases, with 8 bases between them. The V gene's germline CDR1 is SGHTS and CDR2 YDEGEE. These same records also appear under a second study, on human thymus T cells. Per that study: Resections obtained during corrective heart surgery supplied the thymus tissue. Across thymic and blood repertoires, the usage of V and J genes appeared to be biased. Related research has reported that thymic repertoires overlap highly among unrelated individuals.

The chain carries TRBV5-8 and TRBJ1-2; the D gene is possibly TRBD1 (5 bases). Sequencing used thymocytes. The receptor comes from a girl in the first two years of life with a congenital heart defect. CDR3 DNA: TGTGCCAGCAGAAGGGGCGCTAACTATGGCTACACCTTC. Residues: CASRRGANYGYTF.